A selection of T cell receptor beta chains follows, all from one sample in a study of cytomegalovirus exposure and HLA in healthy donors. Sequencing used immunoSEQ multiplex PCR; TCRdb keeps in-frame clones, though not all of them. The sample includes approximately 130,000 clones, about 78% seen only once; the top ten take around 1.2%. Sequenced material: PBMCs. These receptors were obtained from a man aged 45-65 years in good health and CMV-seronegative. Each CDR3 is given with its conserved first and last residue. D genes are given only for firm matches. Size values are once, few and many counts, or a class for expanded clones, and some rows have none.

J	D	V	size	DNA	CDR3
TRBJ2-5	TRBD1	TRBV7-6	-	TGTGCCAGCAGCCAAGGGACAGGGGGCGAGACCCAGTACTTC	CASSQGTGGETQYF
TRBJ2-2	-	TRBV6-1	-	TGTGCCAGCAGAATAAGCCAGGGTTGGACCGGGGAGCTGTTTTTT	CASRISQGWTGELFF
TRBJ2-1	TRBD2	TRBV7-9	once	TGTGCCAGCAGCTTAATGAGGCGGGGGGTGTACAATGAGCAGTTCTTC	CASSLMRRGVYNEQFF
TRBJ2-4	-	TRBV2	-	TGTGCCAGCAGTGAACGGGACTGGACCAAAAACATTCAGTACTTC	CASSERDWTKNIQYF
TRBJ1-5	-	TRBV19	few	TGTGCCAGTAGTATGGGTCAACAGGGATTGAGCAATCAGCCCCAGCATTTT	CASSMGQQGLSNQPQHF
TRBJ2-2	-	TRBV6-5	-	TGTGCCAGCAGTTACGGTACAGGGCGGGCCGGGGAGCTGTTTTTT	CASSYGTGRAGELFF
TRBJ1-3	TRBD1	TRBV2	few	TGTGCCAGCAGTCCGGACAGGGGTGATGGAAACACCATATATTTT	CASSPDRGDGNTIYF
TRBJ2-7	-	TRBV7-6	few	TGTGCCAGCAGCCCCCGACGGAGCTCCTACGAGCAGTACTTC	CASSPRRSSYEQYF
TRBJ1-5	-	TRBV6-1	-	TGTGCCAGCAGCTCGATTGAGTATAGCAATCAGCCCCAGCATTTT	CASSSIEYSNQPQHF
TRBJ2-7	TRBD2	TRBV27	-	TGTGCCAGCAGTTTAAAGGCGGGAGGACTTTCCTACGAGCAGTACTTC	CASSLKAGGLSYEQYF
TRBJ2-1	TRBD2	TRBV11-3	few	TGTGCCAGCAGCTTCGTCGGGCTAGCGGGAGGTGAGGCCTACAATGAGCAGTTCTTC	CASSFVGLAGGEAYNEQFF
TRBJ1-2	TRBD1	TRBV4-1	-	TGCGCCAGCAGCCCCCGGACAGGGGAGCATAACTATGGCTACACCTTC	CASSPRTGEHNYGYTF
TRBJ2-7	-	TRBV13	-	TGTGCCAGCAGCTTCCACTCCTACGAGCAGTACTTC	CASSFHSYEQYF
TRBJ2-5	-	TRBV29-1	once	TGCAGCGTCGCGACAGGACAAGAGACCCAGTACTTC	CSVATGQETQYF
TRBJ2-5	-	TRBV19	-	TGTGCCAGTAGTATAGGGCTTCAGGAGACCCAGTACTTC	CASSIGLQETQYF
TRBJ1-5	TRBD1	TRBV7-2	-	TGTGCCAGCAGCTCCGGGACAGTGAATCAGCCCCAGCATTTT	CASSSGTVNQPQHF
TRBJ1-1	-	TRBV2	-	TGTGCCAGCAGTCCCGGACTAAACTTGGGCACTGAAGCTTTCTTT	CASSPGLNLGTEAFF
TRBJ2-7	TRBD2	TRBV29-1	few	TGCAGCGTTCTAGCGGGAGGAACCCTTCGGCAGTACTTC	CSVLAGGTLRQYF
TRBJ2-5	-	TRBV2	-	TGTGCCAGCAACCGTGAGGGTTCCCAAGAGACCCAGTACTTC	CASNREGSQETQYF
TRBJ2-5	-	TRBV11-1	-	TGTGCCAGCAGCCTCGAGAGCCTAGAGACCCAGTACTTC	CASSLESLETQYF
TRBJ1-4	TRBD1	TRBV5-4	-	TGTGCCAGCAGCTCCCACAGGGGGGTTAATGAAAAACTGTTTTTT	CASSSHRGVNEKLFF
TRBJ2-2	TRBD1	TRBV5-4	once	TGTGCCAGCAGCTTGTCCAGGGGGAAACCGACCGGGGAGCTGTTTTTT	CASSLSRGKPTGELFF
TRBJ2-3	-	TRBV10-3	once	TGTGCCATCAGTGAGTCCCAGGTCCGAACAGATACGCAGTATTTT	CAISESQVRTDTQYF
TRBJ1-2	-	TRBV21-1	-	TGTGCCAGCAGCAAAATGGGGACAGGAAACTTTAACTATGGCTACACCTTC	CASSKMGTGNFNYGYTF
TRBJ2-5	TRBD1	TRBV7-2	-	TGTGCCAGCAGCTTAGGCCCCCCTGGGACAGGGACAGAGACCCAGTACTTC	CASSLGPPGTGTETQYF
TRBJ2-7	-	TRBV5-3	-	TGTGCCAGAAGCACGTTGGGTCAGGGGAAGCGCCACTCCTACGAGCAGTACTTC	CARSTLGQGKRHSYEQYF
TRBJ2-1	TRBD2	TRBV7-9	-	TGTGCCAGCAGCTTCGGAGCGGGAGAATCTAATGAGCAGTTCTTC	CASSFGAGESNEQFF
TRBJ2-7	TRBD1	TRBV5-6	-	TGTGCCAGCAGCGATTACCGGGACAGAAATCGATACGAGCAGTACTTC	CASSDYRDRNRYEQYF
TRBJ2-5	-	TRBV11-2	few	TGTGCCAGCAGCTTAGGGGCGGAGACCCAGTACTTC	CASSLGAETQYF
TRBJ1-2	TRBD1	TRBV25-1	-	TGTGCCAGCAGTGAACCGGGACAGTATGGCTACACCTTC	CASSEPGQYGYTF
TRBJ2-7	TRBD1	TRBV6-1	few	TGTGCCAGCAGGTCCGGACAGGGGGCCTACGAGCAGTACTTC	CASRSGQGAYEQYF
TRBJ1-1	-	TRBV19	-	TGTGCCAGTAGTATAGGCTCGGGAAGTGGTGAAGCTTTCTTT	CASSIGSGSGEAFF
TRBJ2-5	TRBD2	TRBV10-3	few	TGTGCCATCAGTGAGTCAGGACTAGCGGGAAAAGGGGAGACCCAGTACTTC	CAISESGLAGKGETQYF
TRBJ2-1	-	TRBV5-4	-	TGTGCCAGCAGCCCCTCCATCAAGGGGGAGGAGCAGTTCTTC	CASSPSIKGEEQFF
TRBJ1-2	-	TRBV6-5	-	TGTGCCAGCAGTTACTCGAGAGTTAACTATGGCTACACCTTC	CASSYSRVNYGYTF
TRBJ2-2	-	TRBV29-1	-	TGCAGCGTAATGAGGGGGTCCCCGAACACCGGGGAGCTGTTTTTT	CSVMRGSPNTGELFF
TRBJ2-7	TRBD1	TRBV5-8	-	TGTGCCAGCAGCTTGGTCAGGGGGCCTTACGAGCAGTACTTC	CASSLVRGPYEQYF
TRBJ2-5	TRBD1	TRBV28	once	TGTGCCAGCAAGGACAGGCCCGGTGTCGAAGAGACCCAGTACTTC	CASKDRPGVEETQYF
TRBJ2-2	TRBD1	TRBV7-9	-	TGTGCCAGCAGCTTAGGACAGGGGGATTCCACCGGGGAGCTGTTTTTT	CASSLGQGDSTGELFF
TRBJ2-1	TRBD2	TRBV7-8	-	TGTGCCAGCAGCTCAAGACTAGCGGGAAAGGAAAATGAGCAGTTCTTC	CASSSRLAGKENEQFF
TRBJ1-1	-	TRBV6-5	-	TGTGCCAGCAGTTACGTGGCGAACACTGAAGCTTTCTTT	CASSYVANTEAFF
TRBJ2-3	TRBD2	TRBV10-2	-	TGCGCCAGCAGTGAGCCGGGACTATTAGGGGATACGCAGTATTTT	CASSEPGLLGDTQYF
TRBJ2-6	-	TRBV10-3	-	TGTGCCATCAGTGTAAACAGGGTCGGGTCTGGGGCCAACGTCCTGACTTTC	CAISVNRVGSGANVLTF
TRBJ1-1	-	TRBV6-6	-	TGTGCCAGCAGTAACAGGAACACTGAAGCTTTCTTT	CASSNRNTEAFF
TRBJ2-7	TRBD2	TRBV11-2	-	TGTGCCAGCAGCACCGGACTAGCGGGGTACGAGCAGTACTTC	CASSTGLAGYEQYF